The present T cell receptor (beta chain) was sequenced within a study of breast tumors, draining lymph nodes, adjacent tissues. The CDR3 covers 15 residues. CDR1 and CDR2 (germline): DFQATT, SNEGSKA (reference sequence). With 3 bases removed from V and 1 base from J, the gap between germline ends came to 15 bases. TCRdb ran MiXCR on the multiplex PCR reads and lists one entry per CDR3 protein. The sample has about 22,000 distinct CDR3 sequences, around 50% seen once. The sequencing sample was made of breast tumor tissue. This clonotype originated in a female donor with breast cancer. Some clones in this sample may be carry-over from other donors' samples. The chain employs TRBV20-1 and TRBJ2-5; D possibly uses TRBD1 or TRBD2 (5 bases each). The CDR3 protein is CSASRGTGFQETQYF. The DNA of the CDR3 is TGCAGTGCTAGTCGGGGCACAGGTTTCCAAGAGACCCAGTACTTC.